This TCR beta chain is drawn from a study of beta chain features in type 1 diabetes. This clone was seen a handful of times. Its antigen remains unknown. Donors underwent one heparinised blood draw, 90 to 150 mL on average. Reverse transcribing all isolated RNA meant expressed TCRB transcripts were sequenced. Only in-frame clones appear in the TCRdb table, and some are missing; sequencing was by immunoSEQ multiplex PCR. This repertoire shows 100,000 to 150,000 clones, roughly 17% found once; its top ten account for 2% to 3%. The CDR3 covers 14 residues. Study-wide results and caveats: Since sequencing was performed on cDNA, cells with high TCR expression could be over-represented. When VDJ junctions were examined, type 1 diabetes patients showed fewer insertions and more deletions. Researchers report that Type 1 diabetes patients had moderately but significantly shorter TCRB CDR3s across all four CD4+ subsets.

What was sequenced was central memory CD4+ T cells from blood. This TCR was recovered from a young man with type 1 diabetes. The rearrangement links TRBV21-1 to TRBJ1-2. TRBV21-1 is marked as a pseudogene. The DNA of the CDR3 is TGTGCCAGCAGCGGGTACCGGGACTCCTATGGCTACACCTTC. Protein product: CASSGYRDSYGYTF.